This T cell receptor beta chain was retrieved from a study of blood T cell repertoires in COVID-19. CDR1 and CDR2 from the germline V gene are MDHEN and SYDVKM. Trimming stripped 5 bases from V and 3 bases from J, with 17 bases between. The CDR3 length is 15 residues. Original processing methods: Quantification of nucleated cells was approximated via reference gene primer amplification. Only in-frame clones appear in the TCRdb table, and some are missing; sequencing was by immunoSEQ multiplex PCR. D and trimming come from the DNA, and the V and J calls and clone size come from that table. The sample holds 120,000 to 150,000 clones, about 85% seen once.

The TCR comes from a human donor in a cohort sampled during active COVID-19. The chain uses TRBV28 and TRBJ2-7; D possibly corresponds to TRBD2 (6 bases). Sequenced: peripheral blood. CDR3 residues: CASSLVRGAGYEQYF. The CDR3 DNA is TGTGCCAGCAGTCTAGTTCGTGGAGCGGGCTACGAGCAGTACTTC.